Described below is a single T cell receptor beta chain sequence and its context. This sample was included in a study of blood T cell repertoires in COVID-19. The overall study: Samples of COVID-19 (acute and convalescent) were obtained from the United States, Italy and Spain. T cells, B-cell-depleted T cells, or PBMCs provided the cDNA or gDNA that served as material.

How the authors handled the data: Counts of nucleated cells, estimated from reference gene primer amplification, were obtained. Here immunoSEQ multiplex PCR was the method, and the copy in TCRdb shows in-frame clones only, minus some. Clonal size and the V and J genes are those of that table, whereas D and trimming came from the DNA. The table has 120,000 or so clones, around 83% seen once. J lost 5 bases, V lost 5 bases, and 12 bases had no gene match. The CDR3 is 16 amino acids. Germline V gives CDR1 MDHEN, CDR2 SYDVKM. This rearrangement joins TRBV28 to TRBJ2-5, with 9 bases aligning to TRBD1. The clonotype was recovered from a man in his fifties or sixties with acute or convalescent COVID-19. Sequencing input: peripheral blood. CDR3 bases: TGTGCCAGCAGTACCTCGACAGGGGGAGTACGGGAGACCCAGTACTTC. Translation gives CASSTSTGGVRETQYF. Complete variable domain (other parts from reference TRBV28 and TRBJ2-5): DVKVTQSSRYLVKRTGEKVFLECVQDMDHENMFWYRQDPGLGLRLIYFSYDVKMKEKGDIPEGYSVSREKKERFSLILESASTNQTSMYLCASSTSTGGVRETQYFGPGTRLLVL.